The subject of this entry is one T cell receptor beta chain. This CDR3 comprises 15 residues. CDR1 and CDR2 from the germline V gene are LNHDA and SQIVND (reference sequence). V was clipped by 3 bases and J by 5 bases; unmatched bases: 2. The data originate from a study of T cell repertoires in cytomegalovirus infection. TCRdb re-analysed the reads in MiXCR, keeping a single row per CDR3 protein. This table has roughly 320,000 distinct CDR3 sequences, more than 8% appearing once. The clonotype originates from a human donor in good health (CMV status not recorded). Some clones in this sample may be carry-over from other donors' samples. The chain uses TRBV19 and TRBJ2-1, with 12 bases aligning to TRBD2. The sequenced material came from PBMCs. DNA for the CDR3: TGTGCCAGTAGTATTTGGACTAGCGGGAACAATGAGCAGTTCTTC. This codes for CASSIWTSGNNEQFF. Drawing the rest from reference TRBV19 and TRBJ2-1, the complete variable domain is DGGITQSPKYLFRKEGQNVTLSCEQNLNHDAMYWYRQDPGQGLRLIYYSQIVNDFQKGDIAEGYSVSREKKESFPLTVTSAQKNPTAFYLCASSIWTSGNNEQFFGPGTRLTVL.